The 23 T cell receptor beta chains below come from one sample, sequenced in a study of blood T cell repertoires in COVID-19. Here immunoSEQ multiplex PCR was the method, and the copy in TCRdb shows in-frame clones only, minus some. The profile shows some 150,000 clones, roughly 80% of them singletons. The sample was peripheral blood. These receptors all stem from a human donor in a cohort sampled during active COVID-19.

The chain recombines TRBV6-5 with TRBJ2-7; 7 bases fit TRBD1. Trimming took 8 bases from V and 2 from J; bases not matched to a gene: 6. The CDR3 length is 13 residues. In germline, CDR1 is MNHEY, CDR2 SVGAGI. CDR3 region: CASGRQGPYEQYV. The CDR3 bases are TGTGCCAGCGGTCGACAGGGACCCTACGAGCAGTACGTC.

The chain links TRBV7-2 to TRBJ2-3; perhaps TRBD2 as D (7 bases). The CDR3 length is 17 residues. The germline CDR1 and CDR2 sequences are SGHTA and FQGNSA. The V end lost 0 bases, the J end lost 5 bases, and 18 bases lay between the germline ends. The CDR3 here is CASSLALGGRGVDTQYF. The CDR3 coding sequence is TGTGCCAGCAGCTTAGCCCTCGGGGGGAGGGGGGTAGATACGCAGTATTTT.

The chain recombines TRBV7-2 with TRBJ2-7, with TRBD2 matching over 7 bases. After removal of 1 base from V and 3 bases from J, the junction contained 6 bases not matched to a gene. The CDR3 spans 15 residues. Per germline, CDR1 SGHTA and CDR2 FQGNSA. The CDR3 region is CASSLVPSGRYEQYF. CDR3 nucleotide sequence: TGTGCCAGCAGCTTAGTGCCTAGCGGACGCTACGAGCAGTACTTC.

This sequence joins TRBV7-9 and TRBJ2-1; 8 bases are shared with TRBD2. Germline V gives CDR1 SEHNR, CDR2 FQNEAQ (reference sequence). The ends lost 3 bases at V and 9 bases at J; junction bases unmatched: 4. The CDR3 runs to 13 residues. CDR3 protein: CASSFTGGGEQFF. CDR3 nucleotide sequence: TGTGCCAGCAGCTTTACGGGAGGGGGTGAGCAGTTCTTC.

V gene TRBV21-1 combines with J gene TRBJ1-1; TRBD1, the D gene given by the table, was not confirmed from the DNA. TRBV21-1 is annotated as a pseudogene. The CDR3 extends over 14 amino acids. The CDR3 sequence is CASSVWTGGTEAFF. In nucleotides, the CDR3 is TGTGCCAGCAGCGTCTGGACAGGGGGTACTGAAGCTTTCTTT.

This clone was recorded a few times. The CDR3 DNA reads as TGTGCCAGCAGTTTACAGCGGGGGAACCCAGATACGCAGTATTTT. Translating gives CASSLQRGNPDTQYF. The gene calls are TRBV27 and TRBJ2-3, with 8 bases that match TRBD2. Germline CDR1 MNHEY, CDR2 SMNVEV (reference sequence). After removal of 2 bases from V and 4 bases from J, the junction contained 5 bases not matched to a gene. The length of the CDR3 is 15 residues.

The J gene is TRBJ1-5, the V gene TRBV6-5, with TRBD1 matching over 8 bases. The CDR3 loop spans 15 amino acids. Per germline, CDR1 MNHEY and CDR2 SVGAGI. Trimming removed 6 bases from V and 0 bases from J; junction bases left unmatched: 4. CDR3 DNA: TGTGCCAGCAGGGGACAGGCCTATAGCAATCAGCCCCAGCATTTT. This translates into CASRGQAYSNQPQHF.

CDR3 in amino acids: CASKMWAGYEQYF. The CDR3 DNA is TGTGCCAGCAAGATGTGGGCAGGCTACGAGCAGTACTTC. V and J are TRBV6-5 and TRBJ2-7; D is unclear. Germline V gives CDR1 MNHEY, CDR2 SVGAGI. V was cut by 7 bases and J by 3 bases, with 13 bases left in between. CDR3 length: 13 amino acids.

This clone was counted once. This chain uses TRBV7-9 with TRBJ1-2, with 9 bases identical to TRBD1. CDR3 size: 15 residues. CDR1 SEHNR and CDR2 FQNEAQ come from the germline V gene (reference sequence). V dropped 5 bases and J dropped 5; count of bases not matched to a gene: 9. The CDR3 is CASSITGGSGYGYTF. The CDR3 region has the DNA TGTGCCAGCAGCATAACAGGGGGCAGCGGTTATGGCTACACCTTC.

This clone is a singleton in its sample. The CDR3 sequence: CASREYSGTLAKNIQYF. The CDR3 nucleotides read TGTGCCAGCAGGGAATATAGCGGGACCCTAGCCAAAAACATTCAGTACTTC. The rearrangement uses TRBV28 and TRBJ2-4, with TRBD2 identical over 8 bases. The CDR3 runs 17 residues. Trimming removed 6 bases from V and 0 bases from J; junction bases left unmatched: 10. Germline V gene lookup returns CDR1 MDHEN and CDR2 SYDVKM.

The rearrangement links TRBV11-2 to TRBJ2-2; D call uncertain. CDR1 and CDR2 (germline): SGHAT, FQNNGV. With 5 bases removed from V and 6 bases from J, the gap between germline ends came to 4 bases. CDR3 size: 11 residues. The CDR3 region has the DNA TGTGCCAGCAGCCTCTCCGGGGAGCTGTTTTTT. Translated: CASSLSGELFF. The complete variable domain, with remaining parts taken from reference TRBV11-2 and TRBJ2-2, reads EAGVAQSPRYKIIEKRQSVAFWCNPISGHATLYWYQQILGQGPKLLIQFQNNGVVDDSQLPKDRFSAERLKGVDSTLKIQPAKLEDSAVYLCASSLSGELFFGEGSRLTVL.

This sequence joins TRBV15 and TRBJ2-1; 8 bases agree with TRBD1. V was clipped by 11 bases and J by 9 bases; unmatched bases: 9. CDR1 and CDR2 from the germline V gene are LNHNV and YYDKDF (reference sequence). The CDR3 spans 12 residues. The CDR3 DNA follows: TGTGCCGCCCTGGTCGGGACAGGTGAGCAGTTCTTC. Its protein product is CAALVGTGEQFF.

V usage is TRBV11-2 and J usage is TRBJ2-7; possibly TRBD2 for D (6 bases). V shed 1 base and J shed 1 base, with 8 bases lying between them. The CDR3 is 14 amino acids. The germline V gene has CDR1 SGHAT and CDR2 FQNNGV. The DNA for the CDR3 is TGTGCCAGCAGCTTAGTTGCGGGGTCCTACGAGCAGTACGTC. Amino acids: CASSLVAGSYEQYV.

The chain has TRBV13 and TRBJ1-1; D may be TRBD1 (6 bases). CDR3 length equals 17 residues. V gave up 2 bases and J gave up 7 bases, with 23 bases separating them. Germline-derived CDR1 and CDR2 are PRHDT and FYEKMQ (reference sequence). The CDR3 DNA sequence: TGTGCCAGCAGCTTATATTCACGGGGGGCAACGTTGGGTGAAGCTTTCTTT. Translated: CASSLYSRGATLGEAFF.

DNA for the CDR3: TGTGCCAGTACCCCCAGGGTAGCCAAAAACATTCAGTACTTC. This sequence encodes CASTPRVAKNIQYF. V gene TRBV19 combines with J gene TRBJ2-4; perhaps TRBD1 as D (5 bases). From germline, CDR1 is LNHDA and CDR2 SQIVND (reference sequence). The CDR3 is made up of 14 amino acids. V was trimmed by 7 bases and J by 0 bases, leaving 10 bases between them. Based on the CDR3 plus reference TRBV19 and TRBJ2-4, the full variable domain is DGGITQSPKYLFRKEGQNVTLSCEQNLNHDAMYWYRQDPGQGLRLIYYSQIVNDFQKGDIAEGYSVSREKKESFPLTVTSAQKNPTAFYLCASTPRVAKNIQYFGAGTRLSVL.

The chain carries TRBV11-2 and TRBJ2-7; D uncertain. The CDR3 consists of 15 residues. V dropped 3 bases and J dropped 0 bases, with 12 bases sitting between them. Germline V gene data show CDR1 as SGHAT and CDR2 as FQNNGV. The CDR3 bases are TGTGCCAGCAGCTTTATTCCAGGCCCCTCCTACGAGCAGTACGTC. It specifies CASSFIPGPSYEQYV.

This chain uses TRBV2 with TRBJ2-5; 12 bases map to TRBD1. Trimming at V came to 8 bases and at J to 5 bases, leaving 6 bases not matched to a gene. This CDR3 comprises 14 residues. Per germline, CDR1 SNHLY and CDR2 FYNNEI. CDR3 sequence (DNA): TGTGCCAGCTCGGGACAGGGGGCAGACGAGACCCAGTACTTC. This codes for CASSGQGADETQYF.

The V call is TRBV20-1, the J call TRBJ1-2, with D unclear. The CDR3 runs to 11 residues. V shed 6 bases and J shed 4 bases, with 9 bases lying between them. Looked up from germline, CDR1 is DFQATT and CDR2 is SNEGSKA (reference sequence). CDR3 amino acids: CSAVLAYGYTF. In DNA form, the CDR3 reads TGCAGTGCGGTTTTGGCCTATGGCTACACCTTC.

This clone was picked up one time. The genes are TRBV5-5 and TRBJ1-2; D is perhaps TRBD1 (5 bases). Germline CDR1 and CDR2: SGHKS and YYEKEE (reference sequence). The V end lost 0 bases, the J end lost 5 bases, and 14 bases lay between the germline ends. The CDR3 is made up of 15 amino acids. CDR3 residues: CASSLAGQGTYGYTF. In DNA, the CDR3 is TGTGCCAGCAGCTTGGCTGGGCAGGGAACATATGGCTACACCTTC.

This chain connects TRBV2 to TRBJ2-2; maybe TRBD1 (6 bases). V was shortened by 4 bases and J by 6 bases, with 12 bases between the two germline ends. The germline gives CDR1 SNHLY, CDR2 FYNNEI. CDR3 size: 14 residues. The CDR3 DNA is TGTGCCAGCAGTGTCGGGACAACGGCCGGGGAGCTGTTTTTT. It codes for CASSVGTTAGELFF.

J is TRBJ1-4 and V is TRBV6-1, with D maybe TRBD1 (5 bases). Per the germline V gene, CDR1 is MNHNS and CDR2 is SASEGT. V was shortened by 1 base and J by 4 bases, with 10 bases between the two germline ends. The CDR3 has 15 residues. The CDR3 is CASSEGTRNNEKLFF. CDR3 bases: TGTGCCAGCAGTGAAGGGACACGCAATAATGAAAAACTGTTTTTT.

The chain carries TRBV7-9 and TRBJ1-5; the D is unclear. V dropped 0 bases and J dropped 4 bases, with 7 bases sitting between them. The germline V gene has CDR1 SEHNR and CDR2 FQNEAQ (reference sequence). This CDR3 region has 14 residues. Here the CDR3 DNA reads TGTGCCAGCAGCTTAGCGATGGAGAATCAGCCCCAGCATTTT. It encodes CASSLAMENQPQHF.

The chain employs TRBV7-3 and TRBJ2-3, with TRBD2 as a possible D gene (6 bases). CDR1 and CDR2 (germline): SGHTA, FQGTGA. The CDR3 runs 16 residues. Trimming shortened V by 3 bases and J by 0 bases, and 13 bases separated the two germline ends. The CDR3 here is CASSFRGTPSTDTQYF. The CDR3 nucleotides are TGTGCCAGCAGCTTCCGCGGGACGCCTAGCACAGATACGCAGTATTTT.